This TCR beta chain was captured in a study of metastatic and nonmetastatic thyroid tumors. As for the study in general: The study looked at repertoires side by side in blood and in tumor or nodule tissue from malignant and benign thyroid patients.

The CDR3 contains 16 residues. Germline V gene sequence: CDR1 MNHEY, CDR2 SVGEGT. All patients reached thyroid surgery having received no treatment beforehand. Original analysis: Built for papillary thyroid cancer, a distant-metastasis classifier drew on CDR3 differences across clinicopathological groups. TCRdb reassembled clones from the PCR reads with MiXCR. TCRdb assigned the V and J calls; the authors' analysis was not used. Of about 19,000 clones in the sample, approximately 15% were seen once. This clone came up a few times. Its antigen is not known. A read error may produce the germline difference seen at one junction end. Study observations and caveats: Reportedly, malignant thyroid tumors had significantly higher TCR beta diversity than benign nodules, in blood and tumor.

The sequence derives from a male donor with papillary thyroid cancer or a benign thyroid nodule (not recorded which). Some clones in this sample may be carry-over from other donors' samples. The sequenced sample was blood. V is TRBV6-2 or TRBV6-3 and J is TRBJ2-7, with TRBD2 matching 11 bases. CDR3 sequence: CASGYGTSGYPPVQYF. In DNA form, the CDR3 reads TGTGCCAGCGGTTACGGGACTAGCGGATACCCCCCCGTGCAGTACTTC.